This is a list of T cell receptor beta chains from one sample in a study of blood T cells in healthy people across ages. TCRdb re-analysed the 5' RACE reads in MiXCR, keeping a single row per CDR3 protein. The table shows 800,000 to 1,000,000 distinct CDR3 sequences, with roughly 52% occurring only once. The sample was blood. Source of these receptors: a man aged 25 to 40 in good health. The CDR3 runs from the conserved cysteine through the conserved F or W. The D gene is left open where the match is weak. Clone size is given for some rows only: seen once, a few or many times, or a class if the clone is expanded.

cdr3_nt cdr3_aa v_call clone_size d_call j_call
TGTGCCACCGCAGGCGGGGCCAACGTCCTGACTTTC CATAGGANVLTF TRBV6-2/TRBV6-3 NA NA TRBJ2-6
TGTGCCAGCAGTTTGGTGCGGGGGGGCCTCACCGGGGAGCTGTTTTTT CASSLVRGGLTGELFF TRBV12-3/TRBV12-4 NA TRBD2 TRBJ2-2
TGTGCCAGCAGACACACGGACAGGGGCACTGAAGCTTTCTTT CASRHTDRGTEAFF TRBV7-9 NA TRBD1 TRBJ1-1
TGCAGCGTTGAACCGTGGACAGGGGCTGGAGAGCAGTACTTC CSVEPWTGAGEQYF TRBV29-1 NA TRBD1 TRBJ2-7
TGCGCCAGCAGCTTAGCTGGGGAGCGAGATACGCAGTATTTT CASSLAGERDTQYF TRBV5-1 NA NA TRBJ2-3
TGTGCCAGCAGTTACTCCGGGACTAGGATCGGCAATGAGCAGTTCTTC CASSYSGTRIGNEQFF TRBV6-5 NA TRBD2 TRBJ2-1
TGTGCCAGCAGCCCGACCAGGGGGGGTGAGCAGTTCTTC CASSPTRGGEQFF TRBV3-1 NA NA TRBJ2-1
TGCAGCGCCCGGGACAGCACCGGGGAGCTGTTTTTT CSARDSTGELFF TRBV29-1 NA TRBD1 TRBJ2-2
TGCGCCAGCAGCTTGGAGTGGAACCCGCTTAAGGGTGGCTACACCTTC CASSLEWNPLKGGYTF TRBV5-1 NA NA TRBJ1-2
TGTGCCATCAGTGAGCCCCCAGGGGGAGGGCAGAGCAATCAGCCCCAGCATTTT CAISEPPGGGQSNQPQHF TRBV10-3 NA TRBD1 TRBJ1-5
TGTGCCAGCAGACAACCTAGCGGAGTTACGCAGTATTTT CASRQPSGVTQYF TRBV6-2/TRBV6-3 NA TRBD2 TRBJ2-3
TGTGCCAGCAGCGTAGGTCCCTCCCCCATGGAGACCCAGTACTTC CASSVGPSPMETQYF TRBV9 few NA TRBJ2-5
TGTGCCAGCAGCTCGACCGGGACTAGCGTCTTATCCTCCTACAATGAGCAGTTCTTC CASSSTGTSVLSSYNEQFF TRBV28 few TRBD2 TRBJ2-1
TGTGCCAGTAATCTGCGGGGGGGGAACACTGAAGCTTTCTTT CASNLRGGNTEAFF TRBV19 NA NA TRBJ1-1
TGTGCCAGCAGTGAACTGGCAGGGGGTAACACTGAAGCTTTCTTT CASSELAGGNTEAFF TRBV2 few TRBD1 TRBJ1-1
TGTGCCAGTAGTATACCCAACAGGAGGAGCGAGACCCAGTACTTC CASSIPNRRSETQYF TRBV19 few NA TRBJ2-5
TGCGCCAGCAGCTTGTTCCTGGGCATAGCCTACGAGCAGTACTTC CASSLFLGIAYEQYF TRBV5-1 NA NA TRBJ2-7
TGTGCCAGCAGTGAAGCCCCACAGGGAGGCATTCAGTACTTC CASSEAPQGGIQYF TRBV6-1 NA NA TRBJ2-4
TGTGCCAGCAGCCAGGTCCCGGGGGGCCGGGGCACAGATACGCAGTATTTT CASSQVPGGRGTDTQYF TRBV4-2 NA NA TRBJ2-3
TGTGCCAGCAGTTACGCCAGGGCCCGCTCAGAGACCCAGTACTTC CASSYARARSETQYF TRBV6-5 NA NA TRBJ2-5
TGTGCCAGCTCACCCGGACAGGGGGCAGGTCAGCCCCAGCATTTT CASSPGQGAGQPQHF TRBV6-6 many TRBD1 TRBJ1-5
TGTGCCATCAGTTCGGACCGGGGGAAGGAGTTCTTC CAISSDRGKEFF TRBV10-3 NA NA TRBJ2-1
TGCAGTGCCCAGCGGGGGGCCCAAGAGACCCAGTTCTTC CSAQRGAQETQFF TRBV20-1 NA TRBD2 TRBJ2-1
TGCGCCAGCAGCTACAGGGGAATTGGGAATTCACCCCTCCACTTT CASSYRGIGNSPLHF TRBV5-1 NA TRBD1 TRBJ1-6
TGCGCCAGCAGCTTGGGAGGAGGGGACGTCTCCTACAATGAGCAGTTCTTC CASSLGGGDVSYNEQFF TRBV5-1 NA NA TRBJ2-1
TGTGCCAGCAGTGATCTGCGAGGGCAAGGTGGGGCCAACGTCCTGACTTTC CASSDLRGQGGANVLTF TRBV2 NA NA TRBJ2-6
TGTGCCAGCAGTTTACAACGCGCGGGGGGGCGCAATGAGCAGTTCTTC CASSLQRAGGRNEQFF TRBV27 NA TRBD2 TRBJ2-1
TGCGCCAGCAGCCAAGCCTTAGTGGCGGAGGGACGGGAGACCCAGTACTTC CASSQALVAEGRETQYF TRBV4-1 NA NA TRBJ2-5
TGCAGTGCCACGGCCACGGCGGGAGGGCCTTGGGATGAGCAGTTCTTC CSATATAGGPWDEQFF TRBV20-1 NA TRBD2 TRBJ2-1
TGCGCCAGCAGCTTCGTGGTAAATGAAAAACTGTTTTTT CASSFVVNEKLFF TRBV5-1 few NA TRBJ1-4
TGCGCCAGCAGCTTGGCCGGCAGCTCAGATACGCAGTATTTT CASSLAGSSDTQYF TRBV5-1 NA NA TRBJ2-3
TGTGCCAGCAGCCAAGCGAATAGAGGTAATGAGCAGTTCTTC CASSQANRGNEQFF TRBV14 NA NA TRBJ2-1
TGTGCCACCAGTGATTGGACTAGCAGCTACGAGCAGTACTTC CATSDWTSSYEQYF TRBV24-1 NA TRBD2 TRBJ2-7
TGTGCCAGCAGCCAAGACCGTCACGGGGTGCGCAAGACCCAGTACTTC CASSQDRHGVRKTQYF TRBV3-1 NA NA TRBJ2-5
TGTGCCAGCAGCCGACGGTCCGGGACAGTCTATGGCTACACCTTC CASSRRSGTVYGYTF TRBV3-1 NA TRBD1 TRBJ1-2
TGCGCCAGCAGTACTAGTCCGAACACTGAAGCTTTCTTT CASSTSPNTEAFF TRBV4-1 NA NA TRBJ1-1
TGTGCCAGTGACTTCGGGGGCCGGAGCAATCAGCCCCAGCATTTT CASDFGGRSNQPQHF TRBV28 NA NA TRBJ1-5
TGTGCCAGCAGCTTAAACGGCGGGGGGGCCTACAATGAGCAGTTCTTC CASSLNGGGAYNEQFF TRBV7-6 NA TRBD2 TRBJ2-1
TGTGCCACCAGTGATTCCGGGGGCTCCTACAATGAGCAGTTCTTC CATSDSGGSYNEQFF TRBV24-1 few NA TRBJ2-1
TGTGCCAGCAGCCGCCCCCCGGGGTCTATCTCCTACGAGCAGTACTTC CASSRPPGSISYEQYF TRBV27 NA NA TRBJ2-7
TGCGCCAGCAGCTTTTCCGGGACTAGCGCGAACACCGGGGTGCTGTTTTTT CASSFSGTSANTGVLFF TRBV5-1 NA TRBD2 TRBJ2-2
TGCAGTGCTAGACGGGGCAATCAGCCCCAGCATTTT CSARRGNQPQHF TRBV20-1 few NA TRBJ1-5
TGTGCCAGCAGTCACCAGCGGGGGGGGAGCACCGGGGAGCTGTTTTTT CASSHQRGGSTGELFF TRBV28 NA TRBD2 TRBJ2-2
TGTGCCAGCAGTCTTAGGGGCACCTGGGAAAACATTCAGTACTTC CASSLRGTWENIQYF TRBV28 NA NA TRBJ2-4
TGTGCCAGCAGCAATGGGGACAAGTCCTCCTACGAGCAGTACTTC CASSNGDKSSYEQYF TRBV7-2 few NA TRBJ2-7
TGTGCCATCAGTGAGTCGAAGGTCGGTGGCTACACCTTC CAISESKVGGYTF TRBV10-3 NA NA TRBJ1-2
TGTGCCAGCAGCTTGGGGAGGGGGAAGGCTTACGAGCAGTACTTC CASSLGRGKAYEQYF TRBV5-6 few NA TRBJ2-7
TGTGCCAGCAGTTATGTCGGGATGGCCTACGAGCAGTACTTC CASSYVGMAYEQYF TRBV6-6 NA NA TRBJ2-7
TGTGCCACCAGAGCAGGGACATCCGGAAACACTGAAGCTTTCTTT CATRAGTSGNTEAFF TRBV24-1 NA NA TRBJ1-1
TGTGCCAGCAGCCCTCTCGGCAGGGGGATCGATAATTCACTCCTCCACTTT CASSPLGRGIDNSLLHF TRBV7-9 NA TRBD1 TRBJ1-6
TGTGCCAGCAGTTATTCCGGGTACACAGATACGCAGTATTTT CASSYSGYTDTQYF TRBV12-3/TRBV12-4 NA NA TRBJ2-3
TGTGCCAGCAGTTACTCCGGGACAGGGTATTCTGGGGCCAACGTCCTGACTTTC CASSYSGTGYSGANVLTF TRBV6-5 NA TRBD1 TRBJ2-6